This T cell receptor (beta chain) was sequenced for a study of T-cell reconstitution after alpha-beta-depleted transplantation in children. V lost 3 bases and J lost 4; bases outside the gene matches: 8. The germline gives CDR1 MDHEN, CDR2 SYDVKM. The CDR3 is 16 amino acids. There are a few counts of this clonotype. Unique molecular identifiers were incorporated into the prepared TCRbeta library. TCRdb re-derived calls from the PCR reads in MiXCR, one entry per CDR3 protein. The table has 500,000 to 600,000 distinct CDR3 sequences, approximately 20% seen once. This receptor was taken from a human donor who donated a stem cell graft to a child with acute lymphoblastic leukemia. The J gene is TRBJ2-3, the V gene TRBV28, with 9 nucleotides matching TRBD2. This sample comprised PBMCs from the stem cell graft donor, obtained from the stem cell graft. The CDR3 DNA reads as TGTGCCAGCAGTTTTCAAGGCGGGAGGGGGGCAGATACGCAGTATTTT. Amino acids: CASSFQGGRGADTQYF.